These 31 T cell receptor beta chains were all obtained from the same sample, sequenced in a study of early stage breast cancer tumors. Here immunoSEQ multiplex PCR was the method, and the copy in TCRdb shows in-frame clones only, minus some. The data show tens of thousands of clones, 60% to 85% seen once. Specimen: blood. Receptor source: a person between 60 and 70 years old with breast cancer.

The V call is TRBV9, the J call TRBJ2-5, with D unclear. Germline-derived CDR1 and CDR2 are SGDLS and YYNGEE. The CDR3 length is 14 residues. V was clipped by 4 bases and J by 1 base, with 11 bases between them. CDR3 DNA sequence: TGTGCCAGCAGCCCCGACCAGAGCCAAGAGACCCAGTACTTC. The encoded protein is CASSPDQSQETQYF.

The chain uses TRBV6-4 and TRBJ1-5; D is unclear. V was trimmed by 9 bases and J by 7 bases, leaving 10 bases between them. The length of the CDR3 is 11 residues. CDR1 and CDR2 from the germline V gene are MRHNA and SNTAGT. The CDR3 spells CASGVKQPQHF. The DNA of the CDR3 is TGTGCCAGTGGGGTGAAGCAGCCCCAGCATTTT.

The chain couples TRBV5-1 to TRBJ2-7, with D uncertain. Per germline, CDR1 SGHRS and CDR2 YFSETQ. The ends were cut back, 6 bases at V and 3 bases at J, with 13 bases in the middle. The CDR3 has 13 residues. This CDR3 is CASTEEGGYEQYF. CDR3 nucleotides: TGCGCCAGCACCGAGGAAGGTGGCTACGAGCAGTACTTC.

This clone was recorded only once. The chain carries TRBV11-1 and TRBJ2-5, with unresolved D. V was cut by 0 bases and J by 3 bases, with 8 bases left in between. Germline loops: CDR1 SGHAT, CDR2 FQDESV (reference sequence). The CDR3 loop spans 14 amino acids. This CDR3 is CASSLATKEETQYF. The CDR3 DNA sequence: TGTGCCAGCAGCTTAGCCACTAAGGAAGAGACCCAGTACTTC.

This clone was found once. The chain has TRBV13 and TRBJ1-2; TRBD1 might be the D (5 bases). Germline CDR1 and CDR2: PRHDT and FYEKMQ (reference sequence). V was clipped by 6 bases and J by 0 bases, with 14 bases between them. There are 15 residues in the CDR3. CDR3 region: CASSPLGQTNYGYTF. The CDR3 DNA follows: TGTGCCAGCAGTCCCCTGGGGCAAACTAACTATGGCTACACCTTC.

This clone occurred a few times. V gene TRBV10-2 combines with J gene TRBJ2-7, with 11 bases that match TRBD1. This CDR3 is built from 14 residues. Trimming at V came to 6 bases and at J to 4 bases, leaving 5 bases not matched to a gene. CDR1 and CDR2 from the germline V gene are WSHSY and SAAADI. The CDR3 is CASRPGQGGYEQYF. The CDR3, as DNA: TGCGCCAGCAGACCGGGACAGGGGGGTTACGAGCAGTACTTC.

The rearrangement joins TRBV6-8 to TRBJ2-5; the D call may be TRBD1 or TRBD2 (6 bases each). V gave up 6 bases and J gave up 3 bases, with 14 bases separating them. CDR3 size: 14 residues. Germline V gene sequence: CDR1 MNHGY, CDR2 SAAAGT. CDR3 DNA sequence: TGTGCCAGCAGCCAAGACAGGAGGGAAGAGACCCAGTACTTC. This gives the protein CASSQDRREETQYF.

The J gene is TRBJ1-6, the V gene TRBV5-1; D gene uncertain. CDR1 is SGHRS, CDR2 YFSETQ, per germline. The V gene lost 0 bases and the J gene lost 8 bases, with 9 bases spanning the gap. The length of the CDR3 is 14 residues. CDR3 nucleotide sequence: TGCGCCAGCAGCTTGGCCACGGGCGATTCACCCCTCCACTTT. It translates to CASSLATGDSPLHF.

This rearrangement joins TRBV27 to TRBJ2-7; D call uncertain. Trimming took 0 bases from V and 1 from J, leaving 7 bases between them. The V gene's germline CDR1 is MNHEY and CDR2 SMNVEV (reference sequence). The CDR3 runs 14 residues. This CDR3 reads CASSLSWGSYEQYF. The DNA of the CDR3 is TGTGCCAGCAGTTTATCTTGGGGATCCTACGAGCAGTACTTC.

This clone showed up just once. This sequence joins TRBV5-4 and TRBJ1-1; D gene ambiguous. CDR3 length: 13 amino acids. With 0 bases removed from V and 6 bases from J, the gap between germline ends came to 9 bases. Germline CDR1 is SGHNT and CDR2 is YYREEE (reference sequence). The CDR3 region is CASSLEGAPEAFF. As DNA, the CDR3 is TGTGCCAGCAGCTTGGAGGGTGCACCTGAAGCTTTCTTT.

This chain uses TRBV7-3 with TRBJ2-5, with a possible D match to TRBD1 (7 bases). The V end lost 9 bases, the J end lost 5 bases, and 16 bases lay between the germline ends. This CDR3 has 13 amino acids. Germline CDR1 SGHTA, CDR2 FQGTGA. This chain's CDR3 is CASSEGARETQYF. The CDR3 DNA reads TGTGCCAGTTCGGAGGGGGCGCGCGAGACCCAGTACTTC.

The V gene is TRBV6-5, the J gene TRBJ2-3; D unclear. V lost 7 bases and J 1 base, leaving 12 bases between the germline ends. Germline CDR1 reads MNHEY; CDR2 reads SVGAGI. The CDR3 has 14 amino acids. The CDR3 loop reads CASTLTTRTDTQYF. CDR3 bases: TGTGCCAGCACCTTAACGACGCGCACAGATACGCAGTATTTT.

The chain carries TRBV4-1 and TRBJ2-7, with D possibly matching TRBD1 (6 bases). The ends were cut back, 1 base at V and 2 bases at J, with 12 bases in the middle. The germline gives CDR1 MGHRA, CDR2 YSYEKL. The CDR3 is 15 residues long. The CDR3 nucleotides are TGCGCCAGCAGCCAAGGACGCAGGGGCCCCTACGAGCAGTACTTC. Translating gives CASSQGRRGPYEQYF.

The CDR3 sequence is CAWSLVMTSGGEETQYF. CDR3 nucleotide sequence: TGTGCCTGGTCTCTGGTTATGACTAGCGGGGGAGAAGAGACCCAGTACTTC. The chain links TRBV30 to TRBJ2-5; 12 bases align to TRBD2. CDR1 is GTSNPN, CDR2 SVGIG, per germline (reference sequence). The CDR3 is 17 residues long. J gave up 3 bases and V 5 bases, and 13 bases lay outside the gene matches.

This chain links TRBV18 with TRBJ1-2; D ambiguous. Looked up from germline, CDR1 is KGHSH and CDR2 is LQKENI. The CDR3 sequence is 15 residues long. The V end lost 3 bases, the J end lost 4 bases, and 15 bases lay between the germline ends. The DNA of the CDR3 is TGTGCCAGCTCACCCATAAACGTGGAGGCCTATGGCTACACCTTC. Protein sequence: CASSPINVEAYGYTF. Supplemented by reference TRBV18 and TRBJ1-2, the full variable domain reads NAGVMQNPRHLVRRRGQEARLRCSPMKGHSHVYWYRQLPEEGLKFMVYLQKENIIDESGMPKERFSAEFPKEGPSILRIQQVVRGDSAAYFCASSPINVEAYGYTFGSGTRLTVV.

This clone was seen once. The genes are TRBV5-1 and TRBJ1-2; 7 bases fit TRBD1. The V segment lost 2 bases and the J segment 3 bases; nucleotides outside the gene matches: 10. The CDR3 runs 16 residues. Germline V gene lookup returns CDR1 SGHRS and CDR2 YFSETQ. This CDR3 reads CASSLGGGPNHYGYTF. CDR3 nucleotides: TGCGCCAGCAGCTTAGGAGGGGGCCCGAATCACTATGGCTACACCTTC.

The chain carries TRBV9 and TRBJ2-1; 12 nucleotides line up with TRBD2. The CDR3 covers 15 residues. V was pared by 4 bases and J by 8 bases, with 7 bases of the junction left unmatched. The germline V gene encodes CDR1 SGDLS and CDR2 YYNGEE. CDR3 sequence (DNA): TGTGCCAGCAGCCCGACTAGCGGGAGAGCGTATGAGCAGTTCTTC. Translation: CASSPTSGRAYEQFF. Full variable domain (rest looked up from reference TRBV9 and TRBJ2-1): DSGVTQTPKHLITATGQRVTLRCSPRSGDLSVYWYQQSLDQGLQFLIQYYNGEERAKGNILERFSAQQFPDLHSELNLSSLELGDSALYFCASSPTSGRAYEQFFGPGTRLTVL.

The rearrangement joins TRBV27 to TRBJ2-5; no definite D call. The assigned J gene may be wrong: the sequence end matches TRBJ2-7 better. The germline V gene has CDR1 MNHEY and CDR2 SMNVEV (reference sequence). The CDR3 spans 14 residues. For the CDR3, the DNA is TGTGCCAGCAGTTTAGGTCTGAGCTCCTACGAGCAGTACTTC. This encodes CASSLGLSSYEQYF.

The chain links TRBV11-2 to TRBJ2-1; the match to TRBD2 covers 8 bases. V lost 5 bases to trimming and J lost 9 bases; unmatched junction nucleotides: 12. Germline V CDR1 and CDR2: SGHAT, FQNNGV. The CDR3 is 15 residues long. CDR3 bases: TGTGCCAGCAGCATCACTAGCGGTGAAGGACCTGAGCAGTTCTTC. Protein product: CASSITSGEGPEQFF.

The chain uses TRBV5-1 and TRBJ2-1, with D perhaps TRBD1 (9 bases). This CDR3 comprises 16 residues. Germline CDR1 and CDR2: SGHRS and YFSETQ. V was trimmed by 4 bases and J by 5 bases, leaving 19 bases between them. In DNA form, the CDR3 reads TGCGCCAGCAGCCCGGGGGGGACAGGGCCCCACAATGAGCAGTTCTTC. Its translation is CASSPGGTGPHNEQFF.

This clone came up once. The chain is built from TRBV15 and TRBJ2-1, with 8 bases lining up with TRBD2. Germline CDR1 LNHNV, CDR2 YYDKDF (reference sequence). The CDR3 spans 14 residues. After removal of 9 bases from V and 2 bases from J, the junction contained 6 bases not matched to a gene. CDR3 region: CATASGYTYNEQFF. CDR3 in DNA: TGTGCCACGGCTAGCGGGTATACCTACAATGAGCAGTTCTTC.

The chain uses TRBV4-1 and TRBJ2-3; no firm D call. The V gene lost 1 base and the J gene lost 0 bases, with 8 bases spanning the gap. The CDR3 has 15 residues. Germline V gene sequence: CDR1 MGHRA, CDR2 YSYEKL. In nucleotides, the CDR3 is TGCGCCAGCAGCCAAGTGTACTCTAGCACAGATACGCAGTATTTT. Translated: CASSQVYSSTDTQYF.

The rearrangement links TRBV11-3 to TRBJ2-3; 13 bases agree with TRBD2. The CDR3 has 15 residues. Germline trimming cut 4 bases from V and 5 bases from J; bases unmatched to any gene: 3. From germline, CDR1 is SGHNT and CDR2 YENEEA. The CDR3 spells CASSSRTSGGDTQYF. The CDR3 DNA reads TGTGCCAGCAGCTCCCGGACTAGCGGGGGAGATACGCAGTATTTT. The variable domain in full, with the rest retrieved from reference TRBV11-3 and TRBJ2-3, is EAGVVQSPRYKIIEKKQPVAFWCNPISGHNTLYWYLQNLGQGPELLIRYENEEAVDDSQLPKDRFSAERLKGVDSTLKIQPAELGDSAVYLCASSSRTSGGDTQYFGPGTRLTVL.

This clone was found once. The chain recombines TRBV6-5 with TRBJ1-1; D possibly corresponds to TRBD1 (6 bases). V dropped 5 bases and J dropped 1 base, with 11 bases sitting between them. The germline CDR1 and CDR2 sequences are MNHEY and SVGAGI. This CDR3 has 14 amino acids. The DNA for the CDR3 is TGTGCCAGCAGTCCAGGGGATTGGAACACTGAAGCTTTCTTT. It yields the protein CASSPGDWNTEAFF.

This chain's CDR3 is CASSPQGRGEQYF. In nucleotides, the CDR3 is TGTGCCAGCAGCCCCCAGGGGCGCGGCGAGCAGTACTTC. The chain carries TRBV7-2 and TRBJ2-7; D may be TRBD1 (6 bases). CDR3 length: 13 amino acids. The V gene's germline CDR1 is SGHTA and CDR2 FQGNSA. Trimming pared 5 bases from V and 6 bases from J, leaving 14 bases between.

V usage is TRBV18 and J usage is TRBJ1-2; no clear D. V lost 0 bases, J lost 2 bases, and 7 bases lay in between. There are 14 residues in the CDR3. Germline CDR1 reads KGHSH; CDR2 reads LQKENI. CDR3 amino acids: CASSPPSGNYGYTF. Written as DNA, the CDR3 is TGTGCCAGCTCACCACCTTCAGGAAACTATGGCTACACCTTC.

The chain joins TRBV5-6 to TRBJ1-2; unclear D gene. CDR1 SGHDT and CDR2 YYEEEE come from the germline V gene. V was shortened by 1 base and J by 6 bases, with 16 bases between the two germline ends. This CDR3 comprises 15 residues. The chain's CDR3 is CASSLLSIAGNGYTF. The DNA for the CDR3 is TGTGCCAGCAGCTTGTTGTCAATCGCCGGCAATGGCTACACCTTC.

This chain uses TRBV6-5 with TRBJ2-1; D is unclear. Trimming stripped 0 bases from V and 3 bases from J, with 6 bases between. Looked up from germline, CDR1 is MNHEY and CDR2 is SVGAGI. This CDR3 has 14 amino acids. CDR3: CASSYSNSYNEQFF. As DNA, the CDR3 is TGTGCCAGCAGTTACTCGAATAGCTACAATGAGCAGTTCTTC.

The chain carries TRBV5-4 and TRBJ1-6; 10 bases align to TRBD1. CDR1 and CDR2 (germline): SGHNT, YYREEE (reference sequence). With 1 base clipped from V and 13 bases from J, the junction kept 5 bases outside the gene matches. This CDR3 is built from 14 residues. CDR3 nucleotides: TGTGCCAGCAGCTTGTTGGGACAGGGGAGTCCCCTCCACTTT. Translation: CASSLLGQGSPLHF.

This chain joins TRBV19 and TRBJ1-1; 7 nucleotides agree with TRBD1. Germline values: CDR1 LNHDA, CDR2 SQIVND (reference sequence). CDR3 length: 15 amino acids. Unmatched junction bases numbered 8, after V lost 3 bases and J lost 4 bases. CDR3 DNA sequence: TGTGCCAGTAGTATGTCTCCGACAGGGCTCACTGAAGCTTTCTTT. This gives the protein CASSMSPTGLTEAFF.

This clone was counted between two and nine times. The chain carries TRBV6-1 and TRBJ1-2; a weak D match, TRBD1 (5 bases). From germline, CDR1 is MNHNS and CDR2 SASEGT. The V and J ends lost 6 bases and 3 bases respectively, with 11 bases between them. The CDR3 runs to 13 residues. In nucleotides, the CDR3 is TGTGCCAGCAGCGCCGGGACGGACTATGGCTACACCTTC. This encodes CASSAGTDYGYTF.